The present T cell receptor beta chain was sequenced within a study of regulatory T cells in long-lasting Graves disease. Assembly of TCR beta libraries relied on iRepertoire HTBI primers together with Arm-PCR of CDR3 regions. TCRdb re-analysed the multiplex PCR reads in MiXCR, keeping a single row per CDR3 protein. This sample carries 580,000 or so distinct CDR3 sequences, roughly a sixth of them seen once, and the ten largest clones take approximately 12%. As for time point: newly diagnosed GD, antithyroid drugs for less than 3 months. Generation of the TCR library employed RNA extracted from PBMCs. This clonotype was found a few times. These data also featured in a second study, about T cells in Graves' hyperthyroidism and ophthalmopathy.

The material sequenced was peripheral blood mononuclear cells (PBMCs), taken at new diagnosis, from a patient treated with antithyroid drugs. This receptor was obtained from a young man with Graves disease.

CDR3 in amino acids: CASSISGVGSGANVLTF. The CDR3 DNA follows: TGTGCCAGTAGTATCAGCGGAGTAGGCTCTGGGGCCAACGTCCTGACTTTC. V usage is TRBV19 and J usage is TRBJ2-6; possibly TRBD2 for D (5 bases). The germline CDR1 and CDR2 sequences are LNHDA and SQIVND (reference sequence). The CDR3 totals 17 residues. V lost 3 bases and J lost 0, with 12 bases in between.